The 16 T cell receptor beta chains in this list originate from one sample, sequenced in a study of T cell responses to AZD1222 COVID-19 vaccine. Clones were read by immunoSEQ multiplex PCR, and TCRdb kept only the in-frame ones, dropping some. The table lists approximately 150,000 clones, roughly 90% of them singletons, with roughly 3.3% in the top ten. The sample was peripheral blood, taken 28 days after the second AZD1222 dose. These receptors were taken from an adult who received the AZD1222 COVID-19 vaccine.

The chain combines TRBV5-8 with TRBJ1-1; D gene ambiguous. Between the trimmed V and J ends, which lost 4 bases and 0 bases, there was a span of 16 bases. CDR1 and CDR2 from the germline V gene are SGHTS and YDEGEE. The CDR3 contains 16 residues. CDR3 nucleotides: TGTGCCAGCAGCCACTTCGAGGGTCGGTTGAACACTGAAGCTTTCTTT. Residues: CASSHFEGRLNTEAFF.

This sequence joins TRBV12-3 or TRBV12-4 and TRBJ1-4; D perhaps matches TRBD1 (5 bases). V lost 4 bases and J lost 7, with 10 bases in between. This CDR3 region has 13 residues. The CDR3 sequence: CASSWAGAEKLFF. Written as DNA, the CDR3 is TGTGCCAGCAGTTGGGCTGGGGCTGAAAAACTGTTTTTT.

The CDR3 loop reads CASSAGRGSYEQYF. Here the CDR3 DNA reads TGTGCCAGCAGCGCCGGACGCGGGTCCTACGAGCAGTACTTC. V usage is TRBV7-3 and J usage is TRBJ2-7; maybe TRBD2 (5 bases). This CDR3 is 14 amino acids long. Germline lookup yields CDR1 SGHTA and CDR2 FQGTGA. Trimming removed 5 bases at V and 1 base at J, with 12 bases between. Variable domain in full (rest from reference TRBV7-3 and TRBJ2-7): GAGVSQTPSNKVTEKGKYVELRCDPISGHTALYWYRQSLGQGPEFLIYFQGTGAADDSGLPNDRFFAVRPEGSVSTLKIQRTERGDSAVYLCASSAGRGSYEQYFGPGTRLTVT.

The chain combines TRBV18 with TRBJ2-7, with D uncertain. Germline loops: CDR1 KGHSH, CDR2 LQKENI. The CDR3 consists of 15 residues. Trimming stripped 2 bases from V and 4 bases from J, with 15 bases between. CDR3 bases: TGTGCCAGCTCACCATGGCAAACCAGGCTTTACGAGCAGTACTTC. This sequence encodes CASSPWQTRLYEQYF.

The chain joins TRBV23-1 to TRBJ2-7; D gene ambiguous. TRBV23-1 has ORF status, its function being uncertain. The V and J ends lost 4 bases and 2 bases respectively, with 12 bases between them. CDR3 size: 14 residues. CDR3 DNA sequence: TGCGCCAGCAGTCGTGGCCAATCCCCCTACGAGCAGTACTTC. Translating it yields CASSRGQSPYEQYF.

This chain uses TRBV10-3 with TRBJ1-1; 11 nucleotides line up with TRBD1. CDR1 is ENHRY, CDR2 SYGVKD, per germline. The CDR3 is 16 amino acids. Germline trimming cut 4 bases from V and 4 bases from J; bases unmatched to any gene: 8. The CDR3 DNA reads as TGTGCCATCAGTGCAGGGACAGGGGGTCCCGGCACTGAAGCTTTCTTT. It yields the protein CAISAGTGGPGTEAFF.

The rearrangement links TRBV19 to TRBJ2-5, with 7 bases that match TRBD2. J was trimmed by 5 bases and V by 4 bases; bases with no gene match: 7. CDR1 is LNHDA, CDR2 SQIVND, per germline (reference sequence). The CDR3 has 14 residues. The CDR3 protein is CASSTSGVGETQYF. CDR3 in DNA: TGTGCCAGTAGTACCAGCGGGGTGGGGGAGACCCAGTACTTC.

This clone was detected only once. The chain has TRBV6-5 and TRBJ1-3, with D possibly TRBD1 on 5 matching bases. Germline V gives CDR1 MNHEY, CDR2 SVGAGI. This CDR3 has 15 amino acids. V was clipped by 6 bases and J by 0 bases, with 12 bases between them. The CDR3 DNA follows: TGTGCCAGCAGCCGGGACGGAGCCTCTGGAAACACCATATATTTT. Translation: CASSRDGASGNTIYF.

The rearrangement uses TRBV14 and TRBJ1-2; 8 bases align to TRBD1. The junction had 4 bases not matched to a gene; V was cut back by 3 bases and J by 4 bases. The CDR3 covers 14 residues. The germline gives CDR1 SGHDN, CDR2 FVKESK. CDR3 residues: CASSQRQGFYGYTF. The DNA for the CDR3 is TGTGCCAGCAGCCAGCGACAGGGGTTCTATGGCTACACCTTC. Complete variable domain (other parts from reference TRBV14 and TRBJ1-2): EAGVTQFPSHSVIEKGQTVTLRCDPISGHDNLYWYRRVMGKEIKFLLHFVKESKQDESGMPNNRFLAERTGGTYSTLKVQPAELEDSGVYFCASSQRQGFYGYTFGSGTRLTVV.

The genes are TRBV3-1 (or the pseudogene TRBV3-2) and TRBJ1-6, with D uncertain. The V gene lost 4 bases and the J gene lost 5 bases, with 9 bases spanning the gap. Germline V gene lookup returns CDR1 LGHDT and CDR2 YNNKEL (reference sequence). The CDR3 is made up of 14 amino acids. CDR3 loop: CASSRTDHNSPLHF. For the CDR3, the DNA is TGTGCCAGCAGCCGGACGGACCATAATTCACCCCTCCACTTT.

The chain recombines TRBV9 with TRBJ1-5; D is uncertain. Germline V gene lookup returns CDR1 SGDLS and CDR2 YYNGEE. V lost 0 bases and J lost 0, with 7 bases in between. CDR3 size: 15 residues. The CDR3 reads CASSVAPNSNQPQHF. Written as DNA, the CDR3 is TGTGCCAGCAGCGTAGCCCCGAATAGCAATCAGCCCCAGCATTTT. Full variable domain (missing parts from reference TRBV9 and TRBJ1-5): DSGVTQTPKHLITATGQRVTLRCSPRSGDLSVYWYQQSLDQGLQFLIQYYNGEERAKGNILERFSAQQFPDLHSELNLSSLELGDSALYFCASSVAPNSNQPQHFGDGTRLSIL.

This rearrangement joins TRBV3-1 (or the pseudogene TRBV3-2) to TRBJ2-2; TRBD2 aligns across 15 bases. The CDR3 has 17 amino acids. Germline loops: CDR1 LGHDT, CDR2 YNNKEL (reference sequence). Trimming cost V 8 bases and J 3 bases; bases outside gene matches: 7. CDR3 nucleotides: TGTGCCAGCGGACGGACTAGCGGGAGGGCCCACACCGGGGAGCTGTTTTTT. It encodes CASGRTSGRAHTGELFF.

Here the CDR3 reads CASSSPPQGAYEQYF. CDR3 DNA: TGTGCCAGCAGTTCCCCCCCACAGGGGGCCTACGAGCAGTACTTC. The gene calls are TRBV6-5 and TRBJ2-7; 8 bases are shared with TRBD1. The CDR3 has 15 residues. V gave up 4 bases and J gave up 2 bases; unmatched junction bases: 7. Germline assignment: CDR1 MNHEY and CDR2 SVGAGI.

This clone showed up just once. The rearrangement uses TRBV10-3 and TRBJ2-3; no clear D. The CDR3 length is 14 residues. With 7 bases removed from V and 1 base from J, the gap between germline ends came to 12 bases. The germline gives CDR1 ENHRY, CDR2 SYGVKD. CDR3 sequence (DNA): TGTGCCATCACCTGGGGTCGCGGCACAGATACGCAGTATTTT. It yields the protein CAITWGRGTDTQYF.

V usage is TRBV15 and J usage is TRBJ2-7; 7 nucleotides align to TRBD1. The germline CDR1 and CDR2 sequences are LNHNV and YYDKDF (reference sequence). The CDR3 has 17 residues. Trimming took 3 bases from V and 0 from J; bases not matched to a gene: 11. The CDR3 sequence: CATSRWGTERFSYEQYF. The CDR3 DNA reads TGTGCCACCAGCAGGTGGGGGACAGAAAGGTTCTCCTACGAGCAGTACTTC.

This clone has a handful of counts. V gene TRBV7-9 combines with J gene TRBJ2-7; 7 nucleotides line up with TRBD1. CDR1 and CDR2 from the germline V gene are SEHNR and FQNEAQ (reference sequence). This CDR3 contains 15 residues. The ends lost 5 bases at V and 1 base at J; junction bases unmatched: 8. The CDR3 nucleotides are TGTGCCAGCAGCCCGGGACAGAGCATTTCCTACGAGCAGTACTTC. Amino acids: CASSPGQSISYEQYF.